This TCR beta chain was sequenced for a study of cytomegalovirus exposure and HLA in healthy donors. Primers for the PCR totalled 60 Vbeta and 13 Jbeta. Sequencing used immunoSEQ multiplex PCR; TCRdb keeps in-frame clones, though not all of them. This table holds 150,000 to 200,000 clones, roughly 80% found once. CDR1 is LNHDA and CDR2 is SQIVND in the germline V gene (reference sequence). With 3 bases clipped from V and 1 base from J, the junction kept 12 bases outside the gene matches. The CDR3 sequence is 19 residues long. The sequence was collected from a young man in good health and CMV-seropositive. The sequenced sample was PBMCs. The chain links TRBV19 to TRBJ2-2; TRBD2 matches at 9 bases. The CDR3 DNA reads as TGTGCCAGTAGTATCTGGGCGGGGGGGCCGTTGGTGAACACCGGGGAGCTGTTTTTT. Encoded protein: CASSIWAGGPLVNTGELFF.